This T cell receptor beta chain was documented in a study of T cell responses to AZD1222 COVID-19 vaccine. Remarks on this clone: What it binds is unknown.

The repertoire was sequenced with immunoSEQ multiplex PCR; TCRdb's copy has only in-frame clones and lacks some. The data show about 120,000 clones, about nine tenths seen once. Between the trimmed V and J ends, which lost 6 bases and 0 bases, there was a span of 12 bases. This CDR3 region has 15 residues. Germline values: CDR1 SNHLY, CDR2 FYNNEI. Whole-study results and caveats: Vaccine-related CD4 TCRs covered spike, predominating at 160-218 and 743-854. Clonal diversity was possibly underestimated, and the donors were mostly white British, with more females.

The TCR sequence derives from an adult in good health. The J gene is TRBJ1-5, the V gene TRBV2; D is possibly TRBD1 (6 bases). The source was peripheral blood, collected on day 0 of AZD1222 vaccination. In DNA, the CDR3 is TGTGCCAGCAGGGGGGCAGCTTATAGCAATCAGCCCCAGCATTTT. Translation: CASRGAAYSNQPQHF.